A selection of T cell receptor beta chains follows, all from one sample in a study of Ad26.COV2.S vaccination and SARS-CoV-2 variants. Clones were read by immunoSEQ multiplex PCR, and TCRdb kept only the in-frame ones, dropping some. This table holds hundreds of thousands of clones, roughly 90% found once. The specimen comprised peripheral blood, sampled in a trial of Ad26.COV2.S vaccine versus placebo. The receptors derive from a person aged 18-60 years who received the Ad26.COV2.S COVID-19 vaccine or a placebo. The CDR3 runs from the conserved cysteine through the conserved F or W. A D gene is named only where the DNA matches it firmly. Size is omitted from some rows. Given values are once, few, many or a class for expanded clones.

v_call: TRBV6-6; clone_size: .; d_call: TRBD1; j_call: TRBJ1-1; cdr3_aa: CASSTGGNTEAFF; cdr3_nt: TGTGCCAGCAGTACAGGGGGGAACACTGAAGCTTTCTTT
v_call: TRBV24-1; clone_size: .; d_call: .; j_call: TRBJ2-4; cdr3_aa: CATSDPGVAKNIQYF; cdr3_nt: TGTGCCACCAGTGATCCCGGCGTTGCCAAAAACATTCAGTACTTC
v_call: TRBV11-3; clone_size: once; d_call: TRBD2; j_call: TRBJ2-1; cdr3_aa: CASSLDGGRVDEQFF; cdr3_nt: TGTGCCAGCAGCTTAGATGGCGGGAGGGTGGATGAGCAGTTCTTC
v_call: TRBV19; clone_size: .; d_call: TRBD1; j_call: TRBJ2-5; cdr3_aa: CASSAGGETQYF; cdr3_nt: TGTGCCAGTAGTGCAGGGGGAGAGACCCAGTACTTC
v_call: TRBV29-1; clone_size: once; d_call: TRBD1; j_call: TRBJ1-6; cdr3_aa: CSVGTGGNSPLHF; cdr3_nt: TGCAGCGTGGGGACAGGGGGGAATTCACCCCTCCACTTT
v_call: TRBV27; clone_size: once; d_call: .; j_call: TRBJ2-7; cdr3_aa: CASSTNPGSYEQYF; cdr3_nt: TGTGCCAGCAGTACCAATCCGGGTTCCTACGAGCAGTACTTC
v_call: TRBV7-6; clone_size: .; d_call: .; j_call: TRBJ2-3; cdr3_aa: CASSGPGSFTDTQYF; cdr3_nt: TGTGCCAGCAGCGGGCCCGGCTCTTTCACAGATACGCAGTATTTT
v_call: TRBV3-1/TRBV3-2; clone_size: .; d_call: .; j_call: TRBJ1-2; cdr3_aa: CASSQVEVNYGYTF; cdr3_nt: TGTGCCAGCAGCCAAGTTGAAGTGAACTATGGCTACACCTTC
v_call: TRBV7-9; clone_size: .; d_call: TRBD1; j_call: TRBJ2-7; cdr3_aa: CVSSFDRENPYEQYF; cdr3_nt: TGTGTCAGCAGCTTCGACAGGGAGAACCCCTACGAGCAGTACTTC
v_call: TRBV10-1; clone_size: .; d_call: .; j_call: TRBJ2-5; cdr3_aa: CASSGRGTQYF; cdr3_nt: TGCGCCAGCAGTGGTCGGGGGACCCAGTACTTC
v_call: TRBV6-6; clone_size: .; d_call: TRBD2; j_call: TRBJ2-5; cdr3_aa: CASHGLAEETQYF; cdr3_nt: TGTGCCAGCCATGGACTAGCAGAAGAGACCCAGTACTTC
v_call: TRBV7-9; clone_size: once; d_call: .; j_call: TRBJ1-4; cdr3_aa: CAAGHTVEKLFF; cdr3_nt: TGTGCAGCGGGGCACACGGTGGAAAAACTGTTTTTT
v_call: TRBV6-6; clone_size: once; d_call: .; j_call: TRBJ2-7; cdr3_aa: CASSPTGVEQYF; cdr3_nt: TGTGCCAGCAGCCCAACAGGAGTCGAGCAGTACTTC
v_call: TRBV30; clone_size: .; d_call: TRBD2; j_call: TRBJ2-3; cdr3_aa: CAWSSGGADTQYF; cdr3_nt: TGTGCCTGGAGTTCGGGGGGGGCAGATACGCAGTATTTT
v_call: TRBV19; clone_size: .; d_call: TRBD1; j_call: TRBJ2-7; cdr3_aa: CASSMGQGLINEQYF; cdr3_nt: TGTGCCAGTAGTATGGGACAGGGCCTTATCAACGAGCAGTACTTC
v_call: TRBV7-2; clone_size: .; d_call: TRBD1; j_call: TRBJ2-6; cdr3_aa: CASSLVSGQGFSGANVLTF; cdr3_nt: TGTGCCAGCAGCTTAGTTTCGGGACAGGGATTCAGTGGGGCCAACGTCCTGACTTTC
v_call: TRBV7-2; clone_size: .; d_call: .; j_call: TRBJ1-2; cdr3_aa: CASSLGFGGQIYGYTF; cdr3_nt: TGTGCCAGCAGCTTAGGGTTCGGGGGGCAGATCTATGGCTACACCTTC
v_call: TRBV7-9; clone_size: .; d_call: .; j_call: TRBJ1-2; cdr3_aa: CASNDRRNYGYTF; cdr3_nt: TGTGCCAGCAATGACAGGCGAAACTATGGCTACACCTTC
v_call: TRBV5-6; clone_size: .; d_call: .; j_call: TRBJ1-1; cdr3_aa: CASSLVGGDTEAFF; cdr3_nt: TGTGCCAGCAGCTTGGTCGGGGGGGACACTGAAGCTTTCTTT
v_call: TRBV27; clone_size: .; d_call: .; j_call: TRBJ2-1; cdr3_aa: CASSLELGNEQFF; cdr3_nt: TGTGCCAGCAGTTTAGAACTCGGCAATGAGCAGTTCTTC
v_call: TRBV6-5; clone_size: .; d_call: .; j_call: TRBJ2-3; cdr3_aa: CASSSQGRTDTQYF; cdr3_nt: TGTGCCAGCAGCTCACAGGGCCGCACAGATACGCAGTATTTT
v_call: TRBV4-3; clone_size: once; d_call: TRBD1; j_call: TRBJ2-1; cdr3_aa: CASSQEGGQGYNEQFF; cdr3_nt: TGCGCCAGCAGCCAAGAAGGAGGACAGGGCTACAATGAGCAGTTCTTC
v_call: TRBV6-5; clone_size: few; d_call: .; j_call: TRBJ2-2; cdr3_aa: CASSYSVGTGELFF; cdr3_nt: TGTGCCAGCAGTTACTCCGTGGGCACCGGGGAGCTGTTTTTT
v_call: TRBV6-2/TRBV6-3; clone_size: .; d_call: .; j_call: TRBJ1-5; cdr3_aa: CASCFAFGGAQHF; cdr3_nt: TGTGCCAGCTGTTTCGCCTTCGGGGGTGCCCAGCATTTT
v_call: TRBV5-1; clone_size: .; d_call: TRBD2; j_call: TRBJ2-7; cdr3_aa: CASSQIPGLADYEQYF; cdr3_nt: TGCGCCAGCAGCCAGATCCCGGGACTAGCGGACTACGAGCAGTACTTC
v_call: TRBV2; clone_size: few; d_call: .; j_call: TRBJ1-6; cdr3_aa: CASSGIQAGNSPLHF; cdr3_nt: TGTGCCAGCAGCGGGATCCAGGCAGGAAATTCACCCCTCCACTTT
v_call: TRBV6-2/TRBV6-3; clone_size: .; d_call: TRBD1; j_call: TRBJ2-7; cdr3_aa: CASSTRQGSSYEQYF; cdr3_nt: TGTGCCAGCAGTACCCGACAGGGGAGCTCCTACGAGCAGTACTTC
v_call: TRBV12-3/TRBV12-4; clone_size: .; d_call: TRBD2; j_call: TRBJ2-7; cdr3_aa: CASSRTRIYEQYF; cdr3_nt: TGTGCCAGCAGTAGGACTAGGATCTACGAGCAGTACTTC
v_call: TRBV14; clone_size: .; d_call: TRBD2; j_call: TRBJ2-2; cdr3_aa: CASRPSGRYTGELFF; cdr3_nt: TGTGCCAGCAGACCTAGCGGGAGATACACCGGGGAGCTGTTTTTT
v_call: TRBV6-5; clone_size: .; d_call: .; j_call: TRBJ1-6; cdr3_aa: CASRGPDNSPLHF; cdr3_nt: TGTGCCAGCAGGGGGCCGGATAATTCACCCCTCCACTTT
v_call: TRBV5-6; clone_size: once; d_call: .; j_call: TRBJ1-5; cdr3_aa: CASSLGRQPQHF; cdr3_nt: TGTGCCAGCAGCTTAGGGAGGCAGCCCCAGCATTTT
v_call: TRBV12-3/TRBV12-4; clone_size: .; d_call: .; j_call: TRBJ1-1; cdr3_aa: CASLGNTEAFF; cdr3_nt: TGTGCCAGCTTGGGAAACACTGAAGCTTTCTTT
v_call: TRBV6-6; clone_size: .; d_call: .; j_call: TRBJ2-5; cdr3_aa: CASSYGGWSQETQYF; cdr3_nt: TGTGCCAGCAGTTACGGAGGCTGGAGCCAAGAGACCCAGTACTTC
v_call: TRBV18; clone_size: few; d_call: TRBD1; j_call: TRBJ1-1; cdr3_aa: CASSPTTGGTEAFF; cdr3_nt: TGTGCCAGCTCACCTACGACAGGGGGGACTGAAGCTTTCTTT
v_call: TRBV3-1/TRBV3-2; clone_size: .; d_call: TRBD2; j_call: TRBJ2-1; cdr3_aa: CASSTLAGTQEFF; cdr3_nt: TGTGCCAGCAGCACTCTAGCGGGGACTCAGGAGTTCTTC
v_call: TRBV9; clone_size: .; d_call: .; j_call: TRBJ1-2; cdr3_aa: CASSDGRLYGYTF; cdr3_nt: TGTGCCAGCAGCGACGGACGGCTCTATGGCTACACCTTC
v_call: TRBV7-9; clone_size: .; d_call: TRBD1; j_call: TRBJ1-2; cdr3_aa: CASSSPDRGAWDYTF; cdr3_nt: TGTGCCAGCAGCTCGCCGGACAGGGGAGCGTGGGACTACACCTTC
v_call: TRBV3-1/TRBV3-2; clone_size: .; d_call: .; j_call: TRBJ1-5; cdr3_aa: CASSQGHGPSPQHF; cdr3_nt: TGTGCCAGCAGCCAAGGGCACGGTCCATCGCCCCAGCATTTT
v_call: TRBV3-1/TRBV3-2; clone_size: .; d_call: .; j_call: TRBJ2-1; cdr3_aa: CASSQGRDLSGREQFF; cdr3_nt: TGTGCCAGCAGCCAAGGTCGGGATCTCAGCGGCCGTGAGCAGTTCTTC
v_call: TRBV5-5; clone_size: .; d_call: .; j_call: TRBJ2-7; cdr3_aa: CASSAGAPRYEQYF; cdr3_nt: TGTGCCAGCAGCGCAGGGGCCCCCCGCTACGAGCAGTACTTC
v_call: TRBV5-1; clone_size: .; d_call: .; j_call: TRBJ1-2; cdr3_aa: CASRADLANYGYTF; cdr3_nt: TGCGCCAGCAGAGCGGACCTAGCTAACTATGGCTACACCTTC
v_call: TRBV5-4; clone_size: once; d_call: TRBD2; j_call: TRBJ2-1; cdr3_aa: CASRTDQLADSYNEQFF; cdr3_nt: TGTGCCAGCAGGACCGACCAGCTAGCGGACTCCTACAATGAGCAGTTCTTC
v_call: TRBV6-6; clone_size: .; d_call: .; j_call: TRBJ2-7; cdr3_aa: CASSGDTTYEQYF; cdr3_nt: TGTGCCAGCTCGGGGGACACCACCTACGAGCAGTACTTC
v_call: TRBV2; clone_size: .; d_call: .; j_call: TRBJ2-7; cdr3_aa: CASKPRQGHEQYF; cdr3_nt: TGTGCCAGCAAGCCCCGCCAAGGGCACGAGCAGTACTTC
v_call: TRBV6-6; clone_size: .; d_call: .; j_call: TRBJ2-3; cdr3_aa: CASRLATTDTQYF; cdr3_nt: TGTGCCAGCAGGTTAGCAACCACAGATACGCAGTATTTT